Below, 4 T cell receptor beta chains from the same sample are listed, as sequenced in a study of blood T cells in healthy people across ages. PCR was performed a second time for roughly 7 to 11 cycles using a sample-barcoded 5' primer and a J-beta primer mix. TCRdb reprocessed the 5' RACE reads with MiXCR, giving one entry per CDR3 protein. The sample carries 600,000 to 900,000 distinct CDR3 sequences, roughly 25% recorded once. This sample was shared with a second study, whose subject was T cells of mothers and their children.

What was sequenced was blood. The receptors were gathered from a boy between 10 and 17 years old in good health.

V gene TRBV6-6 combines with J gene TRBJ1-1, with D unresolved. The CDR3 is made up of 15 amino acids. V was shortened by 0 bases and J by 1 base, with 9 bases between the two germline ends. Germline V gives CDR1 MNHNY, CDR2 SVGAGI (reference sequence). The CDR3 nucleotides are TGTGCCAGCAGTTACTCGGAGATCGGGAACACTGAAGCTTTCTTT. Residues: CASSYSEIGNTEAFF.

V is TRBV7-9 and J is TRBJ2-5; tentative D call: TRBD1 (5 bases). Per germline, CDR1 SEHNR and CDR2 FQNEAQ (reference sequence). The CDR3 consists of 13 residues. Trimming removed 11 bases at V and 0 bases at J, with 13 bases between. CDR3 region: CAGARGNQETQYF. DNA of the CDR3: TGTGCCGGGGCAAGGGGCAACCAAGAGACCCAGTACTTC.

This chain joins TRBV7-8 and TRBJ2-1; tentatively, D is TRBD1 (6 bases). This CDR3 is 14 amino acids long. Per the germline V gene, CDR1 is SGHVS and CDR2 is FQNEAQ. V shed 5 bases and J shed 7 bases, with 15 bases lying between them. CDR3 sequence: CASSGMTGSNEQFF. The CDR3 bases are TGTGCCAGCAGCGGGATGACAGGTTCGAATGAGCAGTTCTTC.

This sequence joins TRBV3-1 and TRBJ1-3; 7 nucleotides match TRBD1. CDR1 and CDR2 (germline): LGHDT, YNNKEL (reference sequence). V lost 6 bases to trimming and J lost 2 bases; unmatched junction nucleotides: 4. This CDR3 comprises 14 residues. The DNA for the CDR3 is TGTGCCAGCAGGAGGGGGCGCGCTGGAAACACCATATATTTT. It translates to CASRRGRAGNTIYF.